The 19 T cell receptor beta chains reported below all come from one sample, sequenced in a study of control samples from healthy donors and cancer patients. The table came from immunoSEQ multiplex PCR; TCRdb's copy has only in-frame clones and leaves some out. Of almost 85,000 clones listed, around 94% were seen once; the top ten hold around 5%. Sequenced sample: blood. The receptor source for this set is a woman under 30 in good health.

The chain carries TRBV24-1 and TRBJ1-1, with a weak D call TRBD1 (5 bases). CDR1 is KGHDR and CDR2 is SFDVKD in the germline V gene. Trimming cost V 5 bases and J 4 bases, with 16 bases left between them. This CDR3 is built from 15 residues. CDR3 bases: TGTGCCACCAGTGTTGGGGGAGGAGGTGGCACTGAAGCTTTCTTT. It is translated as CATSVGGGGGTEAFF.

The chain has TRBV27 and TRBJ2-5; 12 bases align to TRBD2. Germline V gene sequence: CDR1 MNHEY, CDR2 SMNVEV (reference sequence). This CDR3 is built from 17 residues. V shed 7 bases and J 2 bases; nucleotides not matched to a gene: 11. CDR3 nucleotides: TGTGCCAGCACCCCCTTAGGGCTAGCGGGAGGGCAAGAGACCCAGTACTTC. This sequence encodes CASTPLGLAGGQETQYF.

The CDR3 DNA is TGTGCCAGCAGGCCCTTAGGGGGGTCGGGTGAAAAACTGTTTTTT. Translated, it gives CASRPLGGSGEKLFF. The chain links TRBV27 to TRBJ1-4; weak D call: TRBD1 (6 bases). V dropped 6 bases and J dropped 7 bases, with 18 bases sitting between them. Germline CDR1 MNHEY, CDR2 SMNVEV (reference sequence). The CDR3 spans 15 residues.

The chain joins TRBV6-2 or TRBV6-3 to TRBJ1-4, with 9 bases matching TRBD1. The V gene's germline CDR1 is MNHEY and CDR2 SVGEGT. J gave up 15 bases and V 4 bases, and 3 bases lay outside the gene matches. This CDR3 has 11 residues. CDR3 loop: CASSWDRVLFF. CDR3 in DNA: TGTGCCAGCAGTTGGGACAGGGTATTGTTTTTT.

J is TRBJ2-7 and V is TRBV19; TRBD1 or TRBD2 may be the D gene (5 bases each). The CDR3 has 16 residues. Germline assignment: CDR1 LNHDA and CDR2 SQIVND (reference sequence). Between the trimmed V and J ends, which lost 3 bases and 0 bases, there was a span of 15 bases. CDR3 coding DNA: TGTGCCAGTAGTATCAATCCCGGGGCATACTCCTACGAGCAGTACTTC. Its protein product is CASSINPGAYSYEQYF.

This chain links TRBV27 with TRBJ2-2, with D possibly being TRBD2 (7 bases). The length of the CDR3 is 16 residues. Trimming left V 8 bases short and J 4 bases short, with 20 bases between. CDR1 is MNHEY and CDR2 is SMNVEV in the germline V gene (reference sequence). CDR3 in amino acids: CASLNRGAGGTGELFF. The CDR3 DNA reads as TGTGCCAGCCTAAACCGGGGGGCCGGGGGCACCGGGGAGCTGTTTTTT.

The chain uses TRBV2 and TRBJ1-4, with a weak D call TRBD1 (6 bases). The CDR3 extends over 14 amino acids. Trimming took off 3 bases at V and 5 bases at J, with 10 bases between the two ends. The germline V gene encodes CDR1 SNHLY and CDR2 FYNNEI. The CDR3: CASSDRDINEKLFF. DNA for the CDR3: TGTGCCAGCAGTGATAGGGACATAAATGAAAAACTGTTTTTT.

The chain uses TRBV5-4 and TRBJ2-2; the D gene is possibly TRBD1 (6 bases). V shed 0 bases and J shed 4 bases, with 13 bases lying between them. The CDR3 runs to 16 residues. Germline CDR1 reads SGHNT; CDR2 reads YYREEE (reference sequence). CDR3 sequence: CASSLGQVRVTGELFF. The CDR3 nucleotides are TGTGCCAGCAGCTTGGGACAGGTCCGCGTCACCGGGGAGCTGTTTTTT.

The gene calls are TRBV7-7 and TRBJ2-1, with 10 positions matching TRBD2. Germline trimming cut 3 bases from V and 1 base from J; bases unmatched to any gene: 9. The germline V gene has CDR1 SSHAT and CDR2 FNYEAQ (reference sequence). The CDR3 contains 18 residues. The CDR3 is CASSLGTMGLASYNEQFF. The CDR3 region has the DNA TGTGCCAGCAGCTTGGGGACAATGGGACTAGCGTCCTACAATGAGCAGTTCTTC.

This chain links TRBV4-3 with TRBJ2-3; 8 nucleotides agree with TRBD2. Germline-derived CDR1 and CDR2 are LGHNA and YSLEER. V dropped 3 bases and J dropped 2; count of bases not matched to a gene: 10. This CDR3 comprises 17 residues. The CDR3 sequence is CASSHSHTSGYTDTQYF. For the CDR3, the DNA is TGCGCCAGCAGCCACTCTCACACTAGCGGCTACACAGATACGCAGTATTTT.

V and J are TRBV18 and TRBJ2-3; the D gene is possibly TRBD1 (5 bases). Germline V CDR1 and CDR2: KGHSH, LQKENI. CDR3 length: 16 residues. Trimming took off 2 bases at V and 2 bases at J, with 14 bases between the two ends. The CDR3 bases are TGTGCCAGCTCACCATTGGCACAGGTAAACACAGATACGCAGTATTTT. It specifies CASSPLAQVNTDTQYF.

This chain joins TRBV27 and TRBJ2-3, with 8 nucleotides matching TRBD2. V lost 2 bases, J lost 0 bases, and 10 bases stayed unmatched. CDR3 length: 18 amino acids. Germline lookup yields CDR1 MNHEY and CDR2 SMNVEV (reference sequence). The chain's CDR3 is CASSLNGWASGSTDTQYF. The CDR3, as DNA: TGTGCCAGCAGTTTAAACGGGTGGGCTAGCGGGAGCACAGATACGCAGTATTTT.

V and J are TRBV9 and TRBJ2-5; 11 bases are a match to TRBD2. V shed 3 bases, J shed 4 bases, and the junction held 8 bases outside the gene matches. Germline V gives CDR1 SGDLS, CDR2 YYNGEE. The CDR3 has 16 amino acids. The CDR3 loop is CASSEILAGGLETQYF. The CDR3 DNA follows: TGTGCCAGCAGCGAGATCCTAGCGGGAGGATTAGAGACCCAGTACTTC.

The V call is TRBV5-1, the J call TRBJ2-5, with a possible D match to TRBD2 (6 bases). Trimming pared 0 bases from V and 4 bases from J, leaving 7 bases between. This CDR3 comprises 13 residues. CDR1 and CDR2 (germline): SGHRS, YFSETQ. CDR3 nucleotide sequence: TGCGCCAGCAGCTTGGGGCGGGGAGAGACCCAGTACTTC. Translated, it gives CASSLGRGETQYF.

V and J are TRBV19 and TRBJ2-1; D might be TRBD1 (6 bases). The V end was cut by 5 bases, the J end by 4 bases, with 18 bases between. Germline V gene data show CDR1 as LNHDA and CDR2 as SQIVND (reference sequence). The CDR3 contains 16 residues. The CDR3 DNA sequence: TGTGCCAGTAGTGCATACGAGGGGGAATTTTACAATGAGCAGTTCTTC. This codes for CASSAYEGEFYNEQFF.

CDR3 bases: TGTGCCAGCAGCGAAGGACTAGCGGGGGGCGAGCAGTACTTC. Its protein product is CASSEGLAGGEQYF. This chain uses TRBV9 with TRBJ2-7; 14 nucleotides match TRBD2. Trimming took 3 bases from V and 6 from J; bases not matched to a gene: 2. CDR3 length equals 14 residues. The germline V gene has CDR1 SGDLS and CDR2 YYNGEE.

This chain uses TRBV25-1 with TRBJ2-1; TRBD2 agrees at 8 bases. The CDR3 consists of 16 residues. Germline loops: CDR1 MGHDK, CDR2 SYGVNS. After removal of 2 bases from V and 5 bases from J, the junction contained 8 bases not matched to a gene. The chain's CDR3 is CASSEPKRESDNEQFF. CDR3 sequence (DNA): TGTGCCAGCAGTGAACCGAAGCGGGAGAGCGACAATGAGCAGTTCTTC.

The rearrangement uses TRBV7-9 and TRBJ1-6, with 7 bases that match TRBD1. Trimming at V came to 2 bases and at J to 8 bases, leaving 3 bases not matched to a gene. The CDR3 totals 14 residues. CDR1 is SEHNR and CDR2 is FQNEAQ in the germline V gene (reference sequence). The CDR3 reads CASSLLDRDSPLHF. CDR3 DNA sequence: TGTGCCAGCAGCTTACTTGACAGGGATTCACCCCTCCACTTT.

The chain employs TRBV28 and TRBJ1-5; unclear D gene. Germline-derived CDR1 and CDR2 are MDHEN and SYDVKM. CDR3 length: 15 amino acids. Trimming stripped 3 bases from V and 0 bases from J, with 9 bases between. The CDR3 sequence: CASSLRGHSNQPQHF. The CDR3 bases are TGTGCCAGCAGTTTGCGGGGTCATAGCAATCAGCCCCAGCATTTT.